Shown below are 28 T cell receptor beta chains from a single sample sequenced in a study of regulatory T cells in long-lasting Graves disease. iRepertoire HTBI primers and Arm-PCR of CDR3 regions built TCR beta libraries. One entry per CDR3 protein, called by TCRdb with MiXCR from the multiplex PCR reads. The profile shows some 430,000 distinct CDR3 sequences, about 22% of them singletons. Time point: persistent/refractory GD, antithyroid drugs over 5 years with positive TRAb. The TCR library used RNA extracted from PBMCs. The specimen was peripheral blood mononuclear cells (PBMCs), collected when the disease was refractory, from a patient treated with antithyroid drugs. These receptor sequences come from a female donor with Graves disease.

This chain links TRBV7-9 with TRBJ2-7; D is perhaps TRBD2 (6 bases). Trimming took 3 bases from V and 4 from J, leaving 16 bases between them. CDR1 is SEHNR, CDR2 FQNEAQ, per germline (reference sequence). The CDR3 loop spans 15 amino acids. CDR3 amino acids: CASSLDRRGEYEQYF. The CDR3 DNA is TGTGCCAGCAGCTTGGACCGGAGGGGCGAATACGAGCAGTACTTC.

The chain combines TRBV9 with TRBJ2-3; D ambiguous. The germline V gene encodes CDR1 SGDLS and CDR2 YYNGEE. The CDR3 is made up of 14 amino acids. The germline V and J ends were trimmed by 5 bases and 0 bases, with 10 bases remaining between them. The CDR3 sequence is CASSDHSSTDTQYF. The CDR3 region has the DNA TGTGCCAGCAGTGACCACTCTAGCACAGATACGCAGTATTTT.

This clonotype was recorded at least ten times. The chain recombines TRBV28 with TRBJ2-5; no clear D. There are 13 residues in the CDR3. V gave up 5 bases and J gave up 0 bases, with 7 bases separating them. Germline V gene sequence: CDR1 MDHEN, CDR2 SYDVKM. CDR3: CASSPYYQETQYF. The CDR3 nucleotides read TGTGCCAGCAGTCCGTACTACCAAGAGACCCAGTACTTC.

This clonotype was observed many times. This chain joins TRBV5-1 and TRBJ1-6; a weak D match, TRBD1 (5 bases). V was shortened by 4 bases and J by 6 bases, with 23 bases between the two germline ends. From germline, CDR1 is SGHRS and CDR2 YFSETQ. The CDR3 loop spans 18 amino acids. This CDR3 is CASSVAGRGTSSNSPLHF. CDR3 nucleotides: TGCGCCAGCAGCGTTGCGGGGAGGGGCACCTCGAGTAATTCACCCCTCCACTTT.

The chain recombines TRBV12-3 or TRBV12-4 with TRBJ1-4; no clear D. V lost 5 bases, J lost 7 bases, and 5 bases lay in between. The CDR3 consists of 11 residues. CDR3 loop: CASSESEKLFF. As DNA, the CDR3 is TGTGCCAGCAGTGAGAGTGAAAAACTGTTTTTT.

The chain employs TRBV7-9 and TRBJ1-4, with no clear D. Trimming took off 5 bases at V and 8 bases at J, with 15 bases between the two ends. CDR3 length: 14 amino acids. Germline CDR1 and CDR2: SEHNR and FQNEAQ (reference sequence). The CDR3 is CASSPRESGEKLFF. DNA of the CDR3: TGTGCCAGCAGCCCGAGGGAGTCTGGCGAAAAACTGTTTTTT.

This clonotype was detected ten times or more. CDR3 in DNA: TGCAGCGTTGTTCGGGACAGGGGACGCTACGAGCAGTACTTC. Protein sequence: CSVVRDRGRYEQYF. The rearrangement links TRBV29-1 to TRBJ2-7; 10 nucleotides agree with TRBD1. In germline, CDR1 is SQVTM, CDR2 ANQGSEA. V shed 4 bases, J shed 3 bases, and the junction held 6 bases outside the gene matches. The CDR3 length is 14 residues.

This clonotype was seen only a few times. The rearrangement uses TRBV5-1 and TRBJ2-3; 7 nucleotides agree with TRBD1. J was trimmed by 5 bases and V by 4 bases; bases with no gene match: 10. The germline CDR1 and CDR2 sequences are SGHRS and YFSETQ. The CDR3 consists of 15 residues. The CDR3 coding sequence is TGCGCCAGCAGCCTCAAGGGGGCGGCGGAAGATACGCAGTATTTT. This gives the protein CASSLKGAAEDTQYF.

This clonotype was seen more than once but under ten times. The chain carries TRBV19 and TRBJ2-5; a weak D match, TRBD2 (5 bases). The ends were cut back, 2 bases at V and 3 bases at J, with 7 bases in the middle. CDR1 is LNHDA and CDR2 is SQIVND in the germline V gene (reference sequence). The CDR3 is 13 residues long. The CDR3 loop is CASSILREETQYF. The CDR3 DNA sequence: TGTGCCAGTAGTATATTGAGGGAAGAGACCCAGTACTTC.

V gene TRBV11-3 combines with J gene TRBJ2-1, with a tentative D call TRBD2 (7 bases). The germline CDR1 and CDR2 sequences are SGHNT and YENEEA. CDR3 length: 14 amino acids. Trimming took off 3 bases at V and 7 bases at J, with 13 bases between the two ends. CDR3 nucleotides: TGTGCCAGCAGCTTCGGGGGGCAGAAAAATGAGCAGTTCTTC. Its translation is CASSFGGQKNEQFF.

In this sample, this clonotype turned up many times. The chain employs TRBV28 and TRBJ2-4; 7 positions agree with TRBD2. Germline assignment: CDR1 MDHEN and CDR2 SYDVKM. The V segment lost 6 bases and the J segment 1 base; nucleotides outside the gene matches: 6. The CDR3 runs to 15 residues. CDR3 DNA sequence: TGTGCCAGCAGCCAGGGAGGGCTCGCCAAAAACATTCAGTACTTC. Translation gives CASSQGGLAKNIQYF.

CDR3 amino acids: CASSVQDNEQFF. In DNA, the CDR3 is TGTGCCAGCAGTGTACAAGACAATGAGCAGTTCTTC. The V call is TRBV28, the J call TRBJ2-1; D is uncertain. Per germline, CDR1 MDHEN and CDR2 SYDVKM. Trimming shortened V by 5 bases and J by 5 bases, and 7 bases separated the two germline ends. This CDR3 has 12 residues.

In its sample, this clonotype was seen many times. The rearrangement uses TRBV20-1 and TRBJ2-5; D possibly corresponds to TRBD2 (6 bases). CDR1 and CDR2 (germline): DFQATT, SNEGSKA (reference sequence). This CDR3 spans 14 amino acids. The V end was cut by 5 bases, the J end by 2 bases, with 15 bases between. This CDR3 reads CSAPPGVRQETQYF. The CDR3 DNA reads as TGCAGTGCTCCCCCGGGGGTCCGACAAGAGACCCAGTACTTC.

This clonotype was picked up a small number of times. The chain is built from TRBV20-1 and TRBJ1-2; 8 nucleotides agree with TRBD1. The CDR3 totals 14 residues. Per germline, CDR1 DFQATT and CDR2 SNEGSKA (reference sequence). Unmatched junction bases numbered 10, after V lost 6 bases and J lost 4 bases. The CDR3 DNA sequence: TGCAGTGCGAGGAACCCCGGACAGGGCTATGGCTACACCTTC. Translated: CSARNPGQGYGYTF.

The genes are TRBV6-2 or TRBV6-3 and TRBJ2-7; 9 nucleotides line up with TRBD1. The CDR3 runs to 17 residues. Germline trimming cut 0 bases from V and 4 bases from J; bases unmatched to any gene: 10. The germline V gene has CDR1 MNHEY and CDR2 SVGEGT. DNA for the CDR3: TGTGCCAGCAGTTACTCCCCTGACAGGGGGACCCCGTACGAGCAGTACTTC. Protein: CASSYSPDRGTPYEQYF.

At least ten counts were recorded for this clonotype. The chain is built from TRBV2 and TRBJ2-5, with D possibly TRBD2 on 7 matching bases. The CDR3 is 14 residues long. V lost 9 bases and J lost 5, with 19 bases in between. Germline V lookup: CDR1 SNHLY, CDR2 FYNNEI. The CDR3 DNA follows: TGTGCCAGGCAAGGGGGGGCGTTCGGGGAGACCCAGTACTTC. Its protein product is CARQGGAFGETQYF.

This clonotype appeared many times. Here the CDR3 reads CATSSGQNYGYTF. The CDR3 nucleotides read TGTGCCACCAGCAGTGGACAGAACTATGGCTACACCTTC. The V call is TRBV15, the J call TRBJ1-2, with D possibly being TRBD1 (6 bases). The ends were cut back, 3 bases at V and 2 bases at J, with 7 bases in the middle. Germline CDR1 is LNHNV and CDR2 is YYDKDF (reference sequence). The CDR3 consists of 13 residues. The full variable domain, completed using reference TRBV15 and TRBJ1-2, is DAMVIQNPRYQVTQFGKPVTLSCSQTLNHNVMYWYQQKSSQAPKLLFHYYDKDFNNEADTPDNFQSRRPNTSFCFLDIRSPGLGDTAMYLCATSSGQNYGYTFGSGTRLTVV.

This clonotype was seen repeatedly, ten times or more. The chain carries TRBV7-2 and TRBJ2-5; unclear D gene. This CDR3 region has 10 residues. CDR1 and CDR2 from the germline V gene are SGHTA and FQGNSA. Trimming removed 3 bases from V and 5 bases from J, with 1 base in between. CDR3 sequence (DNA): TGTGCCAGCAGCTTTGAGACCCAGTACTTC. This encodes CASSFETQYF. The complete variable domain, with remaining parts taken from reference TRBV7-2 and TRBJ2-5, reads GAGVSQSPSNKVTEKGKDVELRCDPISGHTALYWYRQSLGQGLEFLIYFQGNSAPDKSGLPSDRFSAERTGGSVSTLTIQRTQQEDSAVYLCASSFETQYFGPGTRLLVL.

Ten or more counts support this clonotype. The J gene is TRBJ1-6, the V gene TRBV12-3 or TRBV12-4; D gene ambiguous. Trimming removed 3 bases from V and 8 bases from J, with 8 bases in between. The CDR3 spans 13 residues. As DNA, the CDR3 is TGTGCCAGCAGTTTTCGGAGATATTCACCCCTCCACTTT. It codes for CASSFRRYSPLHF.

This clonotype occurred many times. As DNA, the CDR3 is TGTGCCAGCAGTTACTGGTCCCAAGAGACCCAGTACTTC. This gives the protein CASSYWSQETQYF. The rearrangement joins TRBV6-5 to TRBJ2-5; D uncertain. This CDR3 has 13 residues. The V end was cut by 1 base, the J end by 1 base, with 4 bases between. Germline V CDR1 and CDR2: MNHEY, SVGAGI.

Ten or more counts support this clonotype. CDR3: CASIGGSVAKNIQYF. The CDR3 bases are TGTGCCAGCATCGGTGGGTCGGTAGCCAAAAACATTCAGTACTTC. This chain links TRBV28 with TRBJ2-4; D unclear. Germline loops: CDR1 MDHEN, CDR2 SYDVKM. Trimming shortened V by 7 bases and J by 0 bases, and 13 bases separated the two germline ends. CDR3 length: 15 amino acids.

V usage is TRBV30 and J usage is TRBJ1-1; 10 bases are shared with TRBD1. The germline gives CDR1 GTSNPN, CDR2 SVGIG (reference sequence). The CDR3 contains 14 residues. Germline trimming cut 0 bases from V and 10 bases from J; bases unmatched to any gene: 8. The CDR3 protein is CAWSVAGTGVGAFF. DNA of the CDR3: TGTGCCTGGAGTGTGGCCGGGACAGGGGTGGGAGCTTTCTTT.

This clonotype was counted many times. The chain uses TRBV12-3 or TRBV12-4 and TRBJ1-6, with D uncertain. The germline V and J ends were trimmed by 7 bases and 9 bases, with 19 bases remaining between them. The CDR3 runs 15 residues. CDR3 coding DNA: TGTGCCAGCACTTTTGGATCATCAATGGGTTCACCCCTCCACTTT. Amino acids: CASTFGSSMGSPLHF.

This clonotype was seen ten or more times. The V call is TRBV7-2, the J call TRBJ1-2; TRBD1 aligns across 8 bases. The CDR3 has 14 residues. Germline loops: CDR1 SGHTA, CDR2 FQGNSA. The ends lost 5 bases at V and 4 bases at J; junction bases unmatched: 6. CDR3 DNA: TGTGCCAGCAGCCCAATCGGACAGGGCTATGGCTACACCTTC. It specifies CASSPIGQGYGYTF.

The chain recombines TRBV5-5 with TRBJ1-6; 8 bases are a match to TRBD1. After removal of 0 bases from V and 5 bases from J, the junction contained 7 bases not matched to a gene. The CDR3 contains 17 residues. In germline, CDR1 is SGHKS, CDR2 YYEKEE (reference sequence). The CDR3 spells CASSLGAGGHNNSPLHF. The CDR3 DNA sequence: TGTGCCAGCAGCTTGGGTGCAGGGGGCCATAATAATTCACCCCTCCACTTT.

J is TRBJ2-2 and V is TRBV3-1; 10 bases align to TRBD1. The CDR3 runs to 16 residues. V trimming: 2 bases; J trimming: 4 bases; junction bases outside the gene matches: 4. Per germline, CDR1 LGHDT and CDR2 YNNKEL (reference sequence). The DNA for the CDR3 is TGTGCCAGCAGCCAACCCGGGACAGGGGTCACCGGGGAGCTGTTTTTT. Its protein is CASSQPGTGVTGELFF.

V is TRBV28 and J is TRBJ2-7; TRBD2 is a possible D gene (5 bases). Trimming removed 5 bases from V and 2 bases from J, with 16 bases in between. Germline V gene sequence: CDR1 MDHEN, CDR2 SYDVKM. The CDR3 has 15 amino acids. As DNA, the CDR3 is TGTGCCAGCAGTCGGACTCAACTTAACCCCTACGAGCAGTACTTC. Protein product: CASSRTQLNPYEQYF.

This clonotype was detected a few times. As DNA, the CDR3 is TGTGCCAGCAGCCCTTTGACAGGGGTCAATCAGCCCCAGCATTTT. Its protein product is CASSPLTGVNQPQHF. This chain uses TRBV27 with TRBJ1-5, with 8 bases lining up with TRBD1. Per germline, CDR1 MNHEY and CDR2 SMNVEV (reference sequence). The CDR3 has 15 residues. The ends lost 6 bases at V and 3 bases at J; junction bases unmatched: 7.